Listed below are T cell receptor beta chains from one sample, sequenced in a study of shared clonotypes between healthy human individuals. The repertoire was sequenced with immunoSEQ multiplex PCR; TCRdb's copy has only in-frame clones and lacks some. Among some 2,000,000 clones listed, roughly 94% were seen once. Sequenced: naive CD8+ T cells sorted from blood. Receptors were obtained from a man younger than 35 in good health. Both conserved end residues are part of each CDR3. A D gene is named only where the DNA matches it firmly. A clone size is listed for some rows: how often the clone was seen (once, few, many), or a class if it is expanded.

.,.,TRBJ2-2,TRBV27,TGTGCCAGCAGTTTACAGGTTAACGGGGAGCTGTTTTTT,CASSLQVNGELFF
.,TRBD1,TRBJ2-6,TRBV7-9,TGTGCCAGCAGCCTGGGACAGCTAACGAGCTCTGGGGCCAACGTCCTGACTTTC,CASSLGQLTSSGANVLTF
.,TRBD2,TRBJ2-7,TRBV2,TGTGCCAGCATCGGGACTAGCGGAGCCTACGAGCAGTACTTC,CASIGTSGAYEQYF
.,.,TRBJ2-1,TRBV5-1,TGCGCCAGCAGCCCCTCTGGGAACAATGAGCAGTTCTTC,CASSPSGNNEQFF
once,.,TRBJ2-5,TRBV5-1,TGCGCCAGCAGATTAATAACAGGATTCCAAGAGACCCAGTACTTC,CASRLITGFQETQYF
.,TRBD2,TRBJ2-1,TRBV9,TGTGCCAGCAGCGTCGACAAGTCCGGGACTAGCGCCAATGAGCAGTTCTTC,CASSVDKSGTSANEQFF
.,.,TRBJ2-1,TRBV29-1,TGCAGCGTTGAATTGGCGACAGGCTTGAGCTCCTACAATGAGCAGTTCTTC,CSVELATGLSSYNEQFF
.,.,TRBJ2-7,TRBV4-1,TGCGCCAGCAGCCAAGATCAAGCTTTCGGGAACGAGCAGTACTTC,CASSQDQAFGNEQYF
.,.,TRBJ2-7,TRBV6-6,TGTGCCAGCAGTTACTCACCCCCCGCCGAGCAGTACTTC,CASSYSPPAEQYF
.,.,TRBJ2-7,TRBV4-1,TGCGCCAGCAGCCAATTAATTTATTCCGTGCCCGATAAGGGCTACGAGCAGTACTTC,CASSQLIYSVPDKGYEQYF
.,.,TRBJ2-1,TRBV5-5,TGTGCCAGCACCCTGGACTTAAACAATGAGCAGTTCTTC,CASTLDLNNEQFF
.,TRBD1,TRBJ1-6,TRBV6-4,TGTGCCAGCGACGGACAGGGCTGTGGGTTTAATTCACCCCTCCACTTT,CASDGQGCGFNSPLHF
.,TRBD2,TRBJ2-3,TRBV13,TGTGCCAGCAGCCTATGGACTAGCGGGGTTACAGATACGCAGTATTTT,CASSLWTSGVTDTQYF
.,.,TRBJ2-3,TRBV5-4,TGTGCCAGCAGCTTTCCACAGGCAGGGGTTGATACGCAGTATTTT,CASSFPQAGVDTQYF
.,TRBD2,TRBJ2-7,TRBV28,TGTGCCAGCAGTTTGACTAGCGTCTCGTACTACGAGCAGTACTTC,CASSLTSVSYYEQYF
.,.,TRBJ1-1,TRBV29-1,TGCAGCGTTGAAAAGTCTCAGGTCACTGAAGCTTTCTTT,CSVEKSQVTEAFF
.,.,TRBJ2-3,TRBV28,TGTGCCAGCAGTTTTAGGCCCAACACAGATACGCAGTATTTT,CASSFRPNTDTQYF
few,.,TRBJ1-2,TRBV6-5,TGTGCCAGCAGTTACTCAGAGGGAAACTATGGCTACACCTTC,CASSYSEGNYGYTF
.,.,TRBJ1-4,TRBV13,TGTGCCAGCAGCTTAGGGGCAGACCCAGAAAAACTGTTTTTT,CASSLGADPEKLFF
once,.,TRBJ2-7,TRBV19,TGTGCCAGTAGTGCCGGACAGACAGGCTACGAGCAGTACTTC,CASSAGQTGYEQYF
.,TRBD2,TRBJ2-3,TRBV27,TGTGCCAGCAGTTCTATAGCGGGAAGCGGCACAGATACGCAGTATTTT,CASSSIAGSGTDTQYF
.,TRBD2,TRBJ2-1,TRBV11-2,TGTGCCAGCAGCCACTTCAGGGCTAGCGGGAGGGCCGGGGAGCAGTTCTTC,CASSHFRASGRAGEQFF
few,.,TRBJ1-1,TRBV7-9,TGTGCCAGCAGCTTAGTCGACAGCCTCATGAACACTGAAGCTTTCTTT,CASSLVDSLMNTEAFF
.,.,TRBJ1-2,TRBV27,TGTGCCAGCAGTTTAACCCACCAGGGTCCCACTAACTATGGCTACACCTTC,CASSLTHQGPTNYGYTF
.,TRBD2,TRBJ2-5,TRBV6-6,TGTGCCAGCAGTTCGACTAGCGGGGGGAAAGAGACCCAGTACTTC,CASSSTSGGKETQYF
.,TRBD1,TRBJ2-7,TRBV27,TGTGCCAGCAGTTTAATCGGAACAGGGGGTCTCGAGCAGTACTTC,CASSLIGTGGLEQYF
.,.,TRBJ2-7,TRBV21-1,TGTGCCAGCAGCACCGGGGGGACCCAGCCCTCCTACGAGCAGTACTTC,CASSTGGTQPSYEQYF
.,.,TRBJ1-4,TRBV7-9,TGTGCCAGCAGCTCAAGAAGTGAAAAACTGTTTTTT,CASSSRSEKLFF
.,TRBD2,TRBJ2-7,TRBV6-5,TGTGCCAGCAGTCCACTAGCGGGAGAAGTTAACGAGCAGTACTTC,CASSPLAGEVNEQYF
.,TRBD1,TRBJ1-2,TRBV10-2,TGCGCCACTATTGGACAGGGAAATGGCTACACCTTC,CATIGQGNGYTF
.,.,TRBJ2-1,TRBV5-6,TGTGCCAGCAGCTTGGTGAGGGGTGACAATGAGCAGTTCTTC,CASSLVRGDNEQFF
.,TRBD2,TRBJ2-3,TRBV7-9,TGTGCCACCCCCCCACTAGCGGGTATTAGCACAGATACGCAGTATTTT,CATPPLAGISTDTQYF